This TCR beta chain originates from a study of tumor-infiltrating lymphocytes in oesophageal squamous cell carcinoma. By share of the sample, this clonotype is medium-sized. After removal of 9 bases from V and 6 bases from J, the junction contained 6 bases not matched to a gene. The length of the CDR3 is 13 residues. Germline V lookup: CDR1 LNHDA, CDR2 SQIVND (reference sequence). TCRdb fed the PCR reads into MiXCR, producing one record per CDR3 protein. The sample gives nearly 20,000 distinct CDR3 sequences, around 41% of which show up once; 30% to 45% is in the top ten. The clonotype comes from a male donor with esophageal squamous cell carcinoma. The chain employs TRBV19 and TRBJ2-1; 9 bases map to TRBD2. Sequencing input: esophageal tumor tissue. In nucleotides, the CDR3 is TGTGCCAGCGGGCGGGAGGGCCCCAATGAGCAGTTCTTC. It yields the protein CASGREGPNEQFF.